This T cell receptor (beta chain) came from a study of T cell changes during pregnancy in multiple sclerosis. This clone was counted only a few times. Germline values: CDR1 LNHNV, CDR2 YYDKDF (reference sequence). The CDR3 covers 17 residues. The ends lost 0 bases at V and 3 bases at J; junction bases unmatched: 8. Sequenced by immunoSEQ multiplex PCR; TCRdb stores in-frame clones only, minus some. This sample carries 30,000 to 45,000 clones, 90% to 95% of them seen once, and the ten largest clones take approximately 0.44%. Material: CD4+ T cells from peripheral blood mononuclear cells, obtained in the second trimester of pregnancy. This chain links TRBV15 with TRBJ2-3; TRBD2 aligns across 8 bases. The source of this sequence is a female donor in good health, enrolled as a control in a pregnancy study. The CDR3 bases are TGTGCCACCAGCAGAGAACCCAGCGGGGGCGAGACAGATACGCAGTATTTT. It specifies CATSREPSGGETDTQYF.